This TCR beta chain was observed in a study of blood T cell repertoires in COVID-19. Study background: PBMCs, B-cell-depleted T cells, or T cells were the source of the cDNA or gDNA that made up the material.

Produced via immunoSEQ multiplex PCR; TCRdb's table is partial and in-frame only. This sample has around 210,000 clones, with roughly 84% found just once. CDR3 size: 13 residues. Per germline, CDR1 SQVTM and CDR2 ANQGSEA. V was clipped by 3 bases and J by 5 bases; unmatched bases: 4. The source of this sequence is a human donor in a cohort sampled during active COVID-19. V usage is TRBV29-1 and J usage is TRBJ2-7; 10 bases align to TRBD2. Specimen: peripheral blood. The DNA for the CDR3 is TGCAGCGTTGATTCTAGCGGGAGCCACGAGCAGTACTTC. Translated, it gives CSVDSSGSHEQYF.